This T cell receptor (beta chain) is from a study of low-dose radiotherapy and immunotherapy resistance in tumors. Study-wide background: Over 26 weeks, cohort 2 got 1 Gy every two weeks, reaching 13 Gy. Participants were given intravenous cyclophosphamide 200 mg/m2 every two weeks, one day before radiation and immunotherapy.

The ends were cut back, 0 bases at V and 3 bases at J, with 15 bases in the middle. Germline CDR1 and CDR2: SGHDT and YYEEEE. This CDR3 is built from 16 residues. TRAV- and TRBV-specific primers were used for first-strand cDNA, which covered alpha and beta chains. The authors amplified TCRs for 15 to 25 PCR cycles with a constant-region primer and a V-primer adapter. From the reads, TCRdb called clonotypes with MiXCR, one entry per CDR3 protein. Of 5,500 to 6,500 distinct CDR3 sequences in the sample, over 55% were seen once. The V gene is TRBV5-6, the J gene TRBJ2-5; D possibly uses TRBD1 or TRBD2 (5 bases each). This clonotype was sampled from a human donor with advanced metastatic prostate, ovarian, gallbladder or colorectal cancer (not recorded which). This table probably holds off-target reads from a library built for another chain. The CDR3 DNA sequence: TGTGCCAGCAGCTTGGGGCGGGCAGGGCCTGAAGAGACCCAGTACTTC. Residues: CASSLGRAGPEETQYF.